This T cell receptor (beta chain) came from a study of PD-L1 blockade in urothelial cancer. Study context: Atezolizumab 1,200 mg was given intravenously every 3 weeks, starting 2014. Blood samples contained a median about 130,000 T cells. Study results and caveats: Better survival was forecast by a pretreatment blood TCR clonality below the median.

This table comes from immunoSEQ multiplex PCR, and its TCRdb copy is limited to in-frame clones, with some not included. The repertoire holds some 40,000 clones, with about 93% as singletons. This clone was counted once. The antigen is undetermined. CDR1 and CDR2 (germline): SGHTA, FQGNSA. The V gene end was trimmed by 5 bases and the J gene end by 2 bases; junction bases not matched to a gene: 4. This CDR3 has 15 residues. J is TRBJ1-3 and V is TRBV7-2; 9 nucleotides line up with TRBD1. Sample: PBMCs, taken around atezolizumab (anti-PD-L1) treatment. The TCR was taken from a man aged 65 to 85 with urothelial cancer. CDR3 sequence (DNA): TGTGCCAGCAGCCGGGACAGGGTAACTGGAAACACCATATATTTT. Translated: CASSRDRVTGNTIYF.